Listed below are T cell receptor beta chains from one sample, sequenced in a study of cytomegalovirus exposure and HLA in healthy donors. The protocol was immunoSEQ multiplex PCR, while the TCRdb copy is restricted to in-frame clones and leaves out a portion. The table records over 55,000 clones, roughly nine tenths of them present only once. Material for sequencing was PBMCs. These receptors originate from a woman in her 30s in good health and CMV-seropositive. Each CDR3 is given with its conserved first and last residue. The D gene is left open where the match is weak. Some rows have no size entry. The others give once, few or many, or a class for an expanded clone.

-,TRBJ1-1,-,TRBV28,CASRDSLNTEAFF,TGTGCCAGCAGGGACAGTTTGAACACTGAAGCTTTCTTT
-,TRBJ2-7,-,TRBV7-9,CASSLAETGIYEQYF,TGTGCCAGCAGCTTAGCAGAAACAGGGATCTACGAGCAGTACTTC
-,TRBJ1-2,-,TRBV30,CAYSRASGYGYTF,TGTGCCTACAGCAGAGCCTCCGGCTATGGCTACACCTTC
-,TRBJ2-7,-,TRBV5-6,CASSRKSDRNAYEQYF,TGTGCCAGCAGCCGGAAGAGCGACCGGAACGCCTACGAGCAGTACTTC
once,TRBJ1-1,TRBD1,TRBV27,CASSLNRGPEAFF,TGTGCCAGCAGTTTGAACAGGGGGCCTGAAGCTTTCTTT
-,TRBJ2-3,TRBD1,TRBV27,CATAGWTGGAHTQYF,TGTGCCACCGCTGGCTGGACAGGGGGCGCACATACGCAGTATTTT
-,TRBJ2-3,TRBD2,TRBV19,CASSSTNLAGVTDTQYF,TGTGCCAGTAGTTCGACCAATCTAGCGGGGGTCACAGATACGCAGTATTTT
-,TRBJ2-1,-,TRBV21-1,CASSKPGGGQHNEQFF,TGTGCCAGCAGCAAGCCGGGGGGCGGGCAGCACAATGAGCAGTTCTTC
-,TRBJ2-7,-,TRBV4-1,CASSQGQGLEQYF,TGCGCCAGCAGCCAGGGCCAGGGTCTCGAGCAGTACTTC
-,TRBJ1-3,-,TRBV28,CASSLSRNTIYF,TGTGCCAGCAGTCTTAGCAGAAACACCATATATTTT
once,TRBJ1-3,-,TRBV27,CASSLNPGWDTIYF,TGTGCCAGCAGTTTGAACCCCGGGTGGGACACCATATATTTT
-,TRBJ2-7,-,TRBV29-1,CSALTAYSYEQYF,TGCAGCGCTTTGACAGCTTACTCCTACGAGCAGTACTTC
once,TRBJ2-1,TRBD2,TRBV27,CASRTGAGGGHEQFF,TGTGCCAGCAGAACCGGAGCGGGAGGGGGCCATGAGCAGTTCTTC
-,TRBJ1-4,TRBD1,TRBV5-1,CASKPGTGPEKLFF,TGCGCCTCCAAACCCGGGACAGGGCCTGAAAAACTGTTTTTT
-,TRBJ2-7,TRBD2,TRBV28,CASSSGTSLFEQYF,TGTGCCAGCAGTTCCGGGACTAGTCTTTTCGAGCAGTACTTC
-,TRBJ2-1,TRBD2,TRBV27,CASSLPSGRARVGNEQFF,TGTGCCAGCAGTTTACCTAGCGGGAGGGCCAGGGTTGGGAATGAGCAGTTCTTC